Following are 30 T cell receptor beta chains from one sample sequenced in a study of CD8+CD57+ T cells in acquired aplastic anemia. CD8+CD57+ cell expansion had been shown by flow cytometry in patients chosen for sequencing. Investigators profiled TCR beta VDJ and CDR3 from genomic DNA template. Each CDR3 protein is one row after TCRdb ran MiXCR on the reads. There are 130,000 or so distinct CDR3 sequences in the sample; 45% to 60% occur only once, and 29% lies in the top ten. The specimen was sorted CD4+, CD8+, or CD8+CD57+ T cells (not recorded which) from PBMCs. These receptors were taken from a human donor with aplastic anemia.

The chain combines TRBV6-1 with TRBJ1-2, with 8 bases identical to TRBD1. Trimming at V came to 6 bases and at J to 2 bases, leaving 2 bases not matched to a gene. Germline CDR1 is MNHNS and CDR2 is SASEGT. This CDR3 is built from 13 residues. The CDR3: CASRGTGNYGYTF. The CDR3 DNA reads as TGTGCCAGCAGAGGGACAGGAAACTATGGCTACACCTTC.

There are many counts of this clonotype. The chain uses TRBV27 and TRBJ2-7; D unresolved. The V end lost 3 bases, the J end lost 0 bases, and 9 bases lay between the germline ends. This CDR3 is 14 amino acids long. Germline V CDR1 and CDR2: MNHEY, SMNVEV (reference sequence). The CDR3 protein is CASSFGPASYEQYF. As DNA, the CDR3 is TGTGCCAGCAGTTTCGGCCCGGCCTCCTACGAGCAGTACTTC.

This clonotype was observed a few times. The chain is built from TRBV29-1 and TRBJ2-3; 9 nucleotides agree with TRBD2. CDR3 length: 14 residues. Germline V lookup: CDR1 SQVTM, CDR2 ANQGSEA. V shed 2 bases, J shed 1 base, and the junction held 1 base outside the gene matches. The CDR3 sequence is CSVERTSGTDTQYF. The DNA for the CDR3 is TGCAGCGTTGAAAGGACTAGCGGCACAGATACGCAGTATTTT.

The chain links TRBV2 to TRBJ1-2; tentative D call: TRBD1 (6 bases). V was pared by 5 bases and J by 7 bases, with 20 bases between. Germline values: CDR1 SNHLY, CDR2 FYNNEI. The CDR3 is 15 residues long. For the CDR3, the DNA is TGTGCCAGCAGTTCAAGCACTACAGGGCTCGGTGGCTACACCTTC. The encoded protein is CASSSSTTGLGGYTF.

V and J are TRBV30 and TRBJ1-2; weak D call: TRBD1 (5 bases). The CDR3 covers 12 residues. Germline-derived CDR1 and CDR2 are GTSNPN and SVGIG (reference sequence). With 2 bases removed from V and 6 bases from J, the gap between germline ends came to 10 bases. CDR3 sequence (DNA): TGTGCCTGGAGTATCAGGGAAGATGGCTACACCTTC. Its protein is CAWSIREDGYTF.

In its sample, this clonotype was seen a few times. The rearrangement uses TRBV7-2 and TRBJ1-5; D gene unclear. The germline V gene has CDR1 SGHTA and CDR2 FQGNSA. The CDR3 contains 13 residues. V lost 4 bases and J lost 5, with 9 bases in between. CDR3 region: CASSWSGDQPQHF. DNA of the CDR3: TGTGCCAGCAGCTGGAGTGGCGATCAGCCCCAGCATTTT.

V is TRBV29-1 and J is TRBJ1-1, with D uncertain. The germline V and J ends were trimmed by 4 bases and 1 base, with 7 bases remaining between them. The CDR3 extends over 12 amino acids. CDR1 SQVTM and CDR2 ANQGSEA come from the germline V gene. CDR3 DNA sequence: TGCAGCGTTGGACGGGCGAACACTGAAGCTTTCTTT. Residues: CSVGRANTEAFF.

This clonotype was observed at least ten times. The gene calls are TRBV14 and TRBJ1-1; D not resolved. This CDR3 is 11 amino acids long. Trimming removed 4 bases from V and 8 bases from J, with 8 bases in between. Germline V lookup: CDR1 SGHDN, CDR2 FVKESK. The CDR3 sequence is CASSLGFEAFF. For the CDR3, the DNA is TGTGCCAGCAGCCTGGGTTTCGAAGCTTTCTTT. Drawing the rest from reference TRBV14 and TRBJ1-1, the complete variable domain is EAGVTQFPSHSVIEKGQTVTLRCDPISGHDNLYWYRRVMGKEIKFLLHFVKESKQDESGMPNNRFLAERTGGTYSTLKVQPAELEDSGVYFCASSLGFEAFFGQGTRLTVV.

The chain recombines TRBV11-2 with TRBJ2-6, with a weak D call TRBD1 (6 bases). The germline gives CDR1 SGHAT, CDR2 FQNNGV. Trimming stripped 0 bases from V and 4 bases from J, with 13 bases between. The CDR3 sequence is 17 residues long. The CDR3 coding sequence is TGTGCCAGCAGCTTAGACAGGGGTCCCCCCGGGGCCAACGTCCTGACTTTC. It yields the protein CASSLDRGPPGANVLTF.

This clonotype was picked up many times. The CDR3, as DNA: TGTGCCACCAGCAGAGAGACAGGGGCGAGGGACGAGCAGTACTTC. Translation gives CATSRETGARDEQYF. The genes are TRBV15 and TRBJ2-7; 8 bases match TRBD1. Germline loops: CDR1 LNHNV, CDR2 YYDKDF (reference sequence). The CDR3 runs 15 residues. Trimming removed 0 bases from V and 5 bases from J; junction bases left unmatched: 6. Combining the CDR3 with reference TRBV15 and TRBJ2-7 gives the whole variable domain DAMVIQNPRYQVTQFGKPVTLSCSQTLNHNVMYWYQQKSSQAPKLLFHYYDKDFNNEADTPDNFQSRRPNTSFCFLDIRSPGLGDTAMYLCATSRETGARDEQYFGPGTRLTVT.

This chain uses TRBV7-2 with TRBJ2-7; 7 nucleotides line up with TRBD2. Germline CDR1 and CDR2: SGHTA and FQGNSA. The CDR3 is made up of 13 amino acids. V was clipped by 0 bases and J by 5 bases; unmatched bases: 1. The CDR3 nucleotides read TGTGCCAGCAGCTTAGCGGGGGGGGACGAGCAGTACTTC. It codes for CASSLAGGDEQYF. Using reference TRBV7-2 and TRBJ2-7 for the parts outside the CDR3, the full variable domain is GAGVSQSPSNKVTEKGKDVELRCDPISGHTALYWYRQSLGQGLEFLIYFQGNSAPDKSGLPSDRFSAERTGGSVSTLTIQRTQQEDSAVYLCASSLAGGDEQYFGPGTRLTVT.

This clonotype was found once. The chain couples TRBV19 to TRBJ2-5; D is uncertain. The CDR3 is made up of 14 amino acids. Per the germline V gene, CDR1 is LNHDA and CDR2 is SQIVND (reference sequence). V was cut by 4 bases and J by 5 bases, with 14 bases left in between. The CDR3 is CASSNRTLGETQYF. The CDR3 DNA follows: TGTGCCAGTAGTAACCGGACCTTAGGCGAGACCCAGTACTTC.

This clonotype was recorded at least ten times. The chain links TRBV5-8 to TRBJ1-1; TRBD1 is a possible D gene (6 bases). This CDR3 spans 14 amino acids. Germline CDR1 and CDR2: SGHTS and YDEGEE. Trimming removed 2 bases from V and 4 bases from J, with 12 bases in between. The CDR3 nucleotides are TGTGCCAGCAGCTTAGGACAGCTTAGCACTGAAGCTTTCTTT. Its protein product is CASSLGQLSTEAFF.

J is TRBJ2-7 and V is TRBV20-1, with 7 bases that match TRBD1. J lost 9 bases, V lost 4 bases, and 12 bases had no gene match. The CDR3 length is 13 residues. CDR1 is DFQATT, CDR2 SNEGSKA, per germline (reference sequence). The CDR3 sequence: CSAIRTGHSGQYF. The CDR3 DNA sequence: TGCAGTGCTATCCGGACAGGCCATTCCGGGCAGTACTTC.

The chain recombines TRBV10-3 with TRBJ2-3; 8 bases fit TRBD2. V dropped 10 bases and J dropped 1; count of bases not matched to a gene: 4. The germline V gene has CDR1 ENHRY and CDR2 SYGVKD. CDR3 length: 13 amino acids. CDR3 amino acids: CATRGVGTDTQYF. The CDR3 DNA follows: TGTGCCACGCGGGGGGTCGGCACAGATACGCAGTATTTT.

V gene TRBV12-3 or TRBV12-4 combines with J gene TRBJ2-3; D possibly corresponds to TRBD1 (6 bases). The CDR3 runs 13 residues. V was trimmed by 8 bases and J by 11 bases, leaving 20 bases between them. The CDR3, as DNA: TGTGCCAGCTCGTCAGGGGCTGGGAATGAGCAGTATTTT. Amino acid sequence: CASSSGAGNEQYF.

V usage is TRBV6-5 and J usage is TRBJ2-1; D ambiguous. This CDR3 comprises 11 residues. V gave up 2 bases and J gave up 13 bases, with 9 bases separating them. The germline gives CDR1 MNHEY, CDR2 SVGAGI. CDR3 sequence reads: CASSYPPSQFF. CDR3 in DNA: TGTGCCAGCAGTTACCCGCCCTCTCAGTTCTTC.

The genes are TRBV24-1 and TRBJ2-1; maybe TRBD1 (6 bases). V shed 6 bases and J shed 14 bases, with 19 bases lying between them. CDR3 length: 13 residues. Germline lookup yields CDR1 KGHDR and CDR2 SFDVKD. The CDR3 here is CATSPSRGGLEFF. DNA of the CDR3: TGTGCCACCAGTCCTTCCAGGGGTGGGTTAGAGTTCTTC.

The J gene is TRBJ1-2, the V gene TRBV27, with 10 bases fitting TRBD1. The CDR3 runs 13 residues. CDR1 MNHEY and CDR2 SMNVEV come from the germline V gene (reference sequence). V was clipped by 6 bases and J by 6 bases; unmatched bases: 4. The CDR3 DNA sequence: TGTGCCAGCAGGGACAGGGGGATCGATGGCTACACCTTC. Translating gives CASRDRGIDGYTF.

This clonotype was counted a few times. The genes are TRBV24-1 and TRBJ1-2, with a weak D call TRBD1 (5 bases). Deletions cut 7 bases from V and 6 bases from J, with 14 bases between. This CDR3 has 13 residues. Germline CDR1 KGHDR, CDR2 SFDVKD. CDR3 DNA: TGTGCCACCAGGCCAAGGGGAAATGATGGCTACACCTTC. It is translated as CATRPRGNDGYTF.

The J gene is TRBJ2-5, the V gene TRBV15, with 10 bases that match TRBD2. The germline CDR1 and CDR2 sequences are LNHNV and YYDKDF (reference sequence). CDR3 length: 15 residues. V lost 5 bases, J lost 5 bases, and 8 bases stayed unmatched. This CDR3 reads CATSVGSGGRETQYF. In DNA, the CDR3 is TGTGCCACCAGCGTTGGTAGCGGGGGGCGGGAGACCCAGTACTTC.

There are a few counts of this clonotype. This rearrangement joins TRBV19 to TRBJ1-2; maybe TRBD1 (6 bases). The CDR3 is made up of 15 amino acids. The V gene lost 4 bases and the J gene lost 0 bases, with 12 bases spanning the gap. Germline CDR1 is LNHDA and CDR2 is SQIVND (reference sequence). This CDR3 is CASSNQGRANYGYTF. The CDR3 DNA is TGTGCCAGTAGTAACCAGGGGCGAGCTAACTATGGCTACACCTTC.

This clonotype has a handful of counts. The chain links TRBV24-1 to TRBJ2-3, with 9 bases identical to TRBD1. The germline gives CDR1 KGHDR, CDR2 SFDVKD. The trim removed 3 bases at V and 5 bases at J, leaving 8 bases unmatched. CDR3 length: 16 residues. The CDR3 DNA sequence: TGTGCCACCAGTGATGGTGGGGACAGGGTAGGAGATACGCAGTATTTT. It encodes CATSDGGDRVGDTQYF.

The chain combines TRBV18 with TRBJ1-6; TRBD1 aligns across 12 bases. Germline-derived CDR1 and CDR2 are KGHSH and LQKENI. The CDR3 is 18 residues long. V dropped 3 bases and J dropped 7; count of bases not matched to a gene: 10. CDR3 loop: CASSPKGTGGLSNSPLHF. CDR3 coding DNA: TGTGCCAGCTCACCTAAAGGGACAGGGGGCCTTTCGAATTCACCCCTCCACTTT.

The chain couples TRBV20-1 to TRBJ2-7; a weak D match, TRBD2 (7 bases). The CDR3 runs to 14 residues. Trimming took 3 bases from V and 0 from J, leaving 12 bases between them. Per germline, CDR1 DFQATT and CDR2 SNEGSKA (reference sequence). In nucleotides, the CDR3 is TGCAGTGCTAGTCGGCGGGGGCCCTCCTACGAGCAGTACTTC. As protein: CSASRRGPSYEQYF.

This clonotype was counted only a few times. CDR3 residues: CASSQGTDMISGNTIYF. The CDR3 DNA reads as TGCGCCAGCAGCCAAGGGACGGATATGATCTCTGGAAACACCATATATTTT. This rearrangement joins TRBV4-3 to TRBJ1-3; D gene uncertain. Trimming took off 1 base at V and 0 bases at J, with 13 bases between the two ends. Germline assignment: CDR1 LGHNA and CDR2 YSLEER. The CDR3 contains 17 residues.

V and J are TRBV9 and TRBJ1-3; D is unresolved. CDR3 length: 13 amino acids. The germline CDR1 and CDR2 sequences are SGDLS and YYNGEE. V gave up 3 bases and J gave up 4 bases, with 8 bases separating them. CDR3 nucleotides: TGTGCCAGCAGCGCCGTGACAGGAAACACCATATATTTT. Its protein product is CASSAVTGNTIYF.

The rearrangement links TRBV7-8 to TRBJ2-7; TRBD1 aligns across 7 bases. The ends lost 3 bases at V and 7 bases at J; junction bases unmatched: 12. This CDR3 has 15 amino acids. Germline V gives CDR1 SGHVS, CDR2 FQNEAQ. Written as DNA, the CDR3 is TGTGCCAGCAGCTTGGAGGCCGGGACAGCCGTGGAGCAGTACTTC. Amino acids: CASSLEAGTAVEQYF.

This chain connects TRBV4-2 to TRBJ2-5, with 13 bases aligning to TRBD2. Germline trimming cut 1 base from V and 2 bases from J; bases unmatched to any gene: 4. The V gene's germline CDR1 is LGHNA and CDR2 YNFKEQ. There are 17 residues in the CDR3. The CDR3 region has the DNA TGTGCCAGCAGCCAAGGACTAGCGGGGGGCCTACAAGAGACCCAGTACTTC. It yields the protein CASSQGLAGGLQETQYF.

J is TRBJ2-1 and V is TRBV19; D possibly uses TRBD1 or TRBD2 (5 bases each). The V gene lost 0 bases and the J gene lost 3 bases, with 9 bases spanning the gap. Looked up from germline, CDR1 is LNHDA and CDR2 is SQIVND (reference sequence). This CDR3 is 15 amino acids long. The chain's CDR3 is CASSIEGTDYNEQFF. The DNA for the CDR3 is TGTGCCAGTAGTATAGAAGGGACGGACTACAATGAGCAGTTCTTC.